These T cell receptor beta chains were read from a single sample in a study of T-cell reconstitution after alpha-beta-depleted transplantation in children. TCRdb processed the PCR reads anew with MiXCR; each CDR3 protein has one entry. The sample consists of around 700,000 distinct CDR3 sequences, about an eighth of them appearing once. Sequenced here: PBMCs, sampled before TCRalphabeta/CD19-depleted stem cell transplant. The receptor set was obtained from a girl aged 2-10 years with congenital amegakaryocytic thrombocytopenia, due to receive a stem cell transplant. Each CDR3 is given with its conserved first and last residue. The order of the fields is clone size, CDR3 length, D gene, V gene, J gene, CDR3 protein, CDR3 DNA. A D gene is named only where the DNA matches it firmly. Only part of the rows carry a size: once, few, many, or a class if the clone is expanded.

few	15	TRBD2	TRBV20-1	TRBJ2-5	CSATAGGPTEETQYF	TGCAGTGCCACGGCGGGAGGGCCGACAGAAGAGACCCAGTACTTC
few	13	-	TRBV5-4	TRBJ2-1	CASSPLGPNEQFF	TGTGCCAGCAGCCCGTTGGGGCCTAATGAGCAGTTCTTC
few	15	TRBD1	TRBV27	TRBJ1-1	CASSLRDRLNTEAFF	TGTGCCAGCAGTCTCCGGGACAGGTTGAACACTGAAGCTTTCTTT
few	14	TRBD2	TRBV28	TRBJ2-7	CASSTSGRLREQYF	TGTGCCAGCAGTACTAGCGGGAGATTGCGTGAGCAGTACTTC
-	16	-	TRBV3-1	TRBJ2-2	CASSQDYPYGTGELFF	TGTGCCAGCAGCCAAGATTACCCCTACGGCACCGGGGAGCTGTTTTTT
few	14	-	TRBV29-1	TRBJ2-7	CSVEGTDESYEQYF	TGCAGCGTTGAAGGGACAGATGAATCCTACGAGCAGTACTTC
-	16	TRBD1	TRBV19	TRBJ1-5	CASSKPGTGGNQPQHF	TGTGCCAGTAGTAAACCCGGGACAGGGGGCAATCAGCCCCAGCATTTT
-	16	TRBD1	TRBV20-1	TRBJ1-5	CSARRQGGLSNQPQHF	TGCAGTGCTAGACGCCAGGGGGGGCTAAGCAATCAGCCCCAGCATTTT
many	13	-	TRBV20-1	TRBJ1-3	CSARPRSGNTIYF	TGCAGTGCTAGGCCCCGCTCTGGAAACACCATATATTTT
few	16	TRBD2	TRBV20-1	TRBJ2-7	CSARDGRLAGWAEQYF	TGCAGTGCTAGAGATGGCCGGCTAGCGGGATGGGCCGAGCAGTACTTC
few	17	TRBD2	TRBV7-2	TRBJ2-7	CASSLAPLAGGDYEQYF	TGTGCCAGCAGCTTAGCCCCCCTAGCGGGAGGGGATTACGAGCAGTACTTC
many	15	TRBD2	TRBV28	TRBJ2-7	CASSLQREWAYEQYF	TGTGCCAGCAGTCTCCAGCGGGAGTGGGCGTACGAGCAGTACTTC
many	15	-	TRBV5-1	TRBJ2-1	CASSVDPYSYNEQFF	TGCGCCAGCAGCGTGGACCCTTACTCCTACAATGAGCAGTTCTTC
-	13	-	TRBV2	TRBJ1-5	CASSARGRQPQHF	TGTGCCAGCAGCGCTAGAGGGCGGCAGCCCCAGCATTTT
-	13	-	TRBV12-5	TRBJ1-3	CASGLVGGNTIYF	TGTGCTAGTGGTTTGGTAGGAGGAAACACCATATATTTT
-	16	-	TRBV4-2	TRBJ2-7	CASSQEDPYPHYEQYF	TGTGCCAGCAGCCAAGAAGATCCCTACCCGCACTACGAGCAGTACTTC
-	15	-	TRBV7-9	TRBJ1-2	CASSPLGEANYGYTF	TGTGCCAGCAGCCCTCTTGGGGAAGCTAACTATGGCTACACCTTC
many	14	-	TRBV27	TRBJ2-7	CASSLRGGYYEQYF	TGTGCCAGCAGTTTACGGGGAGGATACTACGAGCAGTACTTC
many	18	-	TRBV7-8	TRBJ2-7	CASSLVGVDRIFLHEQYF	TGTGCCAGCAGCTTAGTCGGCGTCGACAGGATTTTTCTCCACGAGCAGTACTTC
few	15	TRBD1	TRBV4-1	TRBJ2-7	CASSQEGGQGDEQYF	TGCGCCAGCAGCCAAGAAGGGGGACAGGGTGACGAGCAGTACTTC
many	15	-	TRBV24-1	TRBJ2-1	CATSDPDTSYNEQFF	TGTGCCACCAGTGACCCAGACACCTCCTACAATGAGCAGTTCTTC
-	16	-	TRBV18	TRBJ2-1	CASSPPASRNPNEQFF	TGTGCCAGCTCACCACCAGCTAGCCGCAATCCCAATGAGCAGTTCTTC
many	15	-	TRBV20-1	TRBJ2-3	CSARLAMLSTDTQYF	TGCAGTGCTAGATTAGCGATGCTAAGCACAGATACGCAGTATTTT
few	13	-	TRBV30	TRBJ1-5	CAWRGGVSQPQHF	TGTGCCTGGAGAGGTGGGGTCTCTCAGCCCCAGCATTTT
many	17	-	TRBV15	TRBJ2-1	CATSRESRVSSYNEQFF	TGTGCCACCAGCAGAGAGTCACGGGTTAGTAGCTACAATGAGCAGTTCTTC
-	12	-	TRBV7-9	TRBJ2-3	CASSSGMDTQYF	TGTGCCAGCAGCTCCGGCATGGATACGCAGTATTTT
many	17	TRBD2	TRBV12-5	TRBJ2-1	CASGLVLTGLADNEQFF	TGTGCTAGTGGTTTGGTACTTACGGGACTAGCGGACAATGAGCAGTTCTTC
few	16	-	TRBV6-1	TRBJ1-5	CASTPGGGGPNQPQHF	TGTGCCAGCACCCCCGGGGGAGGAGGGCCCAATCAGCCCCAGCATTTT
many	13	-	TRBV20-1	TRBJ2-3	CSAPKSRRDTQYF	TGCAGTGCCCCAAAGTCTAGAAGAGATACGCAGTATTTT
few	17	TRBD2	TRBV9	TRBJ2-5	CASSLLGLAGTQETQYF	TGTGCCAGCAGCCTGTTAGGACTAGCGGGGACACAAGAGACCCAGTACTTC
-	17	TRBD2	TRBV3-1	TRBJ2-1	CASSQDMASGRDNEQFF	TGTGCCAGCAGCCAAGATATGGCTAGCGGGAGGGACAATGAGCAGTTCTTC
many	15	-	TRBV29-1	TRBJ2-1	CSVGVWGPPSNEQFF	TGCAGCGTTGGAGTTTGGGGGCCCCCCTCCAATGAGCAGTTCTTC